The T cell receptor beta chain under discussion was sequenced for a study of T cell responses to AZD1222 COVID-19 vaccine. Findings and caveats of the study: Baseline seropositives among AZD1222 recipients totaled only six. The reported proportion of spike-specific TCRs targeting unmutated variant regions was nearly half. Researchers report vaccine-associated CD4 TCRs spanning spike, with dominance at 160-218 and 743-854. Clonal diversity was possibly underestimated, and white British individuals and females predominated among donors.

Germline V gives CDR1 LGHNT, CDR2 FRNRAP. The V and J ends lost 2 bases and 0 bases respectively, with 15 bases between them. CDR3 length: 17 amino acids. In this sample, this clone turned up once. No antigen is known for it. This table comes from immunoSEQ multiplex PCR, and its TCRdb copy is limited to in-frame clones, with some not included. This table holds about 180,000 clones, roughly nine tenths found once. The clonotype comes from an adult in good health. This specimen was peripheral blood, taken on day 0 of AZD1222 vaccination. This chain uses TRBV12-5 with TRBJ2-3; D gene unclear. For the CDR3, the DNA is TGTGCTAGTGGTTTGCCCTCGGACGGATCTAGCACAGATACGCAGTATTTT. This sequence encodes CASGLPSDGSSTDTQYF.